Below are 26 T cell receptor beta chains sequenced from a single sample in a study of T-cell reconstitution after alpha-beta-depleted transplantation in children. Unique molecular identifiers were used in preparing the TCRbeta library. TCRdb reanalysed the PCR reads using MiXCR and keeps one entry per CDR3 protein. The table records about 980,000 distinct CDR3 sequences, 25% to 30% of them present only once. Source: PBMCs, mostly from graft donor cells, taken 360 days after TCRalphabeta/CD19-depleted stem cell transplant. Source of these receptors: a boy younger than two who had a stem cell transplant for SCID, so the T cells may come from the graft donor.

This clonotype was recorded a few times. The CDR3 loop is CASSLALSQGYTEAFF. CDR3 in DNA: TGCGCCAGCAGCCTTGCCCTATCACAGGGTTACACTGAAGCTTTCTTT. The rearrangement joins TRBV5-1 to TRBJ1-1; D may be TRBD1 (6 bases). CDR1 is SGHRS and CDR2 is YFSETQ in the germline V gene. V was shortened by 4 bases and J by 3 bases, with 19 bases between the two germline ends. This CDR3 is built from 16 residues.

This clonotype was picked up a small number of times. The V gene is TRBV12-3 or TRBV12-4, the J gene TRBJ1-5; maybe TRBD1 (5 bases). Trimming pared 1 base from V and 5 bases from J, leaving 9 bases between. This CDR3 has 14 amino acids. In DNA, the CDR3 is TGTGCCAGCAGTTTAGGCAGGGCGGATCAGCCCCAGCATTTT. Translated: CASSLGRADQPQHF.

This chain joins TRBV12-3 or TRBV12-4 and TRBJ2-7; 9 bases fit TRBD1. The CDR3 is 16 residues long. Trimming at V came to 0 bases and at J to 7 bases, leaving 10 bases not matched to a gene. The CDR3 DNA sequence: TGTGCCAGCAGTTTAGCCCCGGGACAGGGTCCTTATGAGCAGTACTTC. Protein product: CASSLAPGQGPYEQYF.

The chain joins TRBV5-5 to TRBJ2-5, with 10 nucleotides matching TRBD1. J lost 4 bases, V lost 4 bases, and 10 bases had no gene match. Looked up from germline, CDR1 is SGHKS and CDR2 is YYEKEE (reference sequence). The CDR3 has 16 residues. Written as DNA, the CDR3 is TGTGCCAGCAGCCCGACGGGACAGGGGATGTCAGAGACCCAGTACTTC. It specifies CASSPTGQGMSETQYF. Together with reference TRBV5-5 and TRBJ2-5, the CDR3 gives the full variable domain: DAGVTQSPTHLIKTRGQQVTLRCSPISGHKSVSWYQQVLGQGPQFIFQYYEKEERGRGNFPDRFSARQFPNYSSELNVNALLLGDSALYLCASSPTGQGMSETQYFGPGTRLLVL.

The table lists this clonotype with a few counts. The chain combines TRBV7-8 with TRBJ2-7; 9 positions match TRBD2. J lost 4 bases, V lost 5 bases, and 9 bases had no gene match. CDR1 and CDR2 (germline): SGHVS, FQNEAQ. The CDR3 runs to 15 residues. CDR3 residues: CASSLSGGGRYEQYF. Written as DNA, the CDR3 is TGTGCCAGCAGCCTTAGCGGGGGAGGGCGGTACGAGCAGTACTTC.

This sequence joins TRBV7-9 and TRBJ2-4, with 7 positions matching TRBD1. The ends lost 6 bases at V and 6 bases at J; junction bases unmatched: 8. Germline CDR1 reads SEHNR; CDR2 reads FQNEAQ (reference sequence). The CDR3 extends over 14 amino acids. CDR3 sequence (DNA): TGTGCCAGCAGACCCAGGACAGGCCCAAACATTCAGTACTTC. The encoded protein is CASRPRTGPNIQYF.

This chain joins TRBV20-1 and TRBJ1-5; D possibly corresponds to TRBD1 (6 bases). The CDR3 runs to 10 residues. The germline gives CDR1 DFQATT, CDR2 SNEGSKA (reference sequence). V lost 4 bases, J lost 11 bases, and 9 bases lay in between. CDR3 loop: CSAKGDTQHF. As DNA, the CDR3 is TGCAGTGCTAAGGGGGACACCCAGCATTTT.

This clonotype was counted only a few times. The chain employs TRBV12-3 or TRBV12-4 and TRBJ2-7, with TRBD1 matching 9 bases. This CDR3 comprises 17 residues. The V gene end was trimmed by 0 bases and the J gene end by 2 bases; junction bases not matched to a gene: 8. CDR3 amino acids: CASSLAPPGQGAYEQYF. In DNA form, the CDR3 reads TGTGCCAGCAGTTTAGCCCCACCGGGACAGGGAGCCTACGAGCAGTACTTC.

This clonotype was observed a few times. The V call is TRBV11-2, the J call TRBJ2-1; 7 nucleotides line up with TRBD2. Trimming cost V 3 bases and J 0 bases; bases outside gene matches: 5. Germline-derived CDR1 and CDR2 are SGHAT and FQNNGV. The CDR3 is 16 amino acids. CDR3: CASSLSPGGSYNEQFF. CDR3 DNA: TGTGCCAGCAGCTTGAGCCCGGGGGGCTCCTACAATGAGCAGTTCTTC. Variable domain in full (rest from reference TRBV11-2 and TRBJ2-1): EAGVAQSPRYKIIEKRQSVAFWCNPISGHATLYWYQQILGQGPKLLIQFQNNGVVDDSQLPKDRFSAERLKGVDSTLKIQPAKLEDSAVYLCASSLSPGGSYNEQFFGPGTRLTVL.

This clonotype appeared a few times. The genes are TRBV20-1 and TRBJ2-2; D may be TRBD1 or TRBD2 (5 bases each). The CDR3 spans 14 residues. Germline V lookup: CDR1 DFQATT, CDR2 SNEGSKA (reference sequence). V shed 4 bases and J shed 3 bases, with 12 bases lying between them. The CDR3 nucleotides read TGCAGTGCTAAACCGGGGCACCACACCGGGGAGCTGTTTTTT. This sequence encodes CSAKPGHHTGELFF.

CDR3 sequence reads: CSARDRVSRGHSGELFF. The CDR3 nucleotides read TGCAGTGCTAGAGATCGGGTCAGCAGGGGGCATAGCGGGGAGCTGTTTTTT. The J gene is TRBJ2-2, the V gene TRBV20-1; 8 nucleotides match TRBD1. V gave up 0 bases and J gave up 7 bases; unmatched junction bases: 13. This CDR3 contains 17 residues. Per germline, CDR1 DFQATT and CDR2 SNEGSKA (reference sequence).

This clonotype was detected a few times. This chain connects TRBV15 to TRBJ1-2; D gene unclear. The CDR3 runs to 17 residues. CDR1 is LNHNV and CDR2 is YYDKDF in the germline V gene (reference sequence). V lost 0 bases and J lost 4, with 18 bases in between. The CDR3 loop is CATSRDILDGGGYGYTF. CDR3 DNA: TGTGCCACCAGCAGAGATATTTTGGACGGCGGTGGCTATGGCTACACCTTC.

This clonotype has just one count. The genes are TRBV4-1 and TRBJ2-1, with 13 positions matching TRBD2. The V gene's germline CDR1 is MGHRA and CDR2 YSYEKL. The CDR3 consists of 19 residues. V was pared by 3 bases and J by 5 bases, with 13 bases of the junction left unmatched. Here the CDR3 reads CASSHLGLAGLVDNNEQFF. The CDR3 bases are TGCGCCAGCAGCCACTTGGGACTAGCGGGGCTCGTGGACAACAATGAGCAGTTCTTC.

V and J are TRBV6-5 and TRBJ2-7, with unresolved D. Trimming removed 0 bases from V and 2 bases from J, with 11 bases in between. CDR1 and CDR2 (germline): MNHEY, SVGAGI. This CDR3 has 15 residues. The CDR3 here is CASSYSRRSAYEQYF. CDR3 nucleotides: TGTGCCAGCAGTTACTCGCGACGGTCCGCCTACGAGCAGTACTTC.

This clonotype has a handful of counts. V is TRBV6-2 or TRBV6-3 and J is TRBJ1-6, with a possible D match to TRBD1 (6 bases). CDR1 MNHEY and CDR2 SVGEGT come from the germline V gene. This CDR3 region has 15 residues. Trimming removed 6 bases at V and 2 bases at J, with 11 bases between. This CDR3 is CASRSGQPYNSPLHF. CDR3 nucleotide sequence: TGTGCCAGCAGATCAGGACAGCCCTATAATTCACCCCTCCACTTT.

This clonotype was detected a few times. V gene TRBV12-3 or TRBV12-4 combines with J gene TRBJ2-5, with no clear D. This CDR3 has 14 residues. Trimming removed 2 bases from V and 4 bases from J, with 11 bases in between. The CDR3 sequence: CASSLRSVGETQYF. The DNA for the CDR3 is TGTGCCAGCAGTTTACGGAGTGTGGGAGAGACCCAGTACTTC.

This clonotype appeared a few times. The chain joins TRBV6-1 to TRBJ1-4, with TRBD1 matching over 7 bases. This CDR3 is 14 amino acids long. Germline V CDR1 and CDR2: MNHNS, SASEGT. Trimming removed 7 bases from V and 7 bases from J; junction bases left unmatched: 9. The CDR3 DNA is TGTGCCAGCACCGACAGGGAAGGTGGTGAAAAACTGTTTTTT. The encoded protein is CASTDREGGEKLFF.

This clonotype appeared a few times. V is TRBV5-8 and J is TRBJ2-2; D perhaps matches TRBD1 (7 bases). The CDR3 extends over 16 amino acids. The germline V gene encodes CDR1 SGHTS and CDR2 YDEGEE. Trimming cost V 4 bases and J 3 bases, with 16 bases left between them. The CDR3 coding sequence is TGTGCCAGCAGCCTGGGGGGACAGATTTACACCGGGGAGCTGTTTTTT. Translating it yields CASSLGGQIYTGELFF.

This clonotype was seen at least ten times. This sequence joins TRBV2 and TRBJ2-7; D perhaps matches TRBD2 (5 bases). Between the trimmed V and J ends, which lost 6 bases and 0 bases, there was a span of 18 bases. The CDR3 spans 16 residues. From germline, CDR1 is SNHLY and CDR2 FYNNEI. CDR3 DNA sequence: TGTGCCAGCAGCCATTCCGAGGGCATTTTCTCCTACGAGCAGTACTTC. This gives the protein CASSHSEGIFSYEQYF.

This clonotype was counted only a few times. This chain joins TRBV4-2 and TRBJ2-7, with D perhaps matching TRBD1 or TRBD2 (6 bases each). V was cut by 0 bases and J by 5 bases, with 17 bases left in between. The CDR3 totals 16 residues. CDR1 and CDR2 from the germline V gene are LGHNA and YNFKEQ. In DNA, the CDR3 is TGTGCCAGCAGCCAAGAGCGGGGACACCATCCCCACGAGCAGTACTTC. Its protein is CASSQERGHHPHEQYF.

V usage is TRBV6-1 and J usage is TRBJ1-1; D might be TRBD1 (6 bases). Trimming removed 2 bases at V and 0 bases at J, with 13 bases between. Germline V gives CDR1 MNHNS, CDR2 SASEGT. The CDR3 contains 16 residues. In DNA, the CDR3 is TGTGCCAGCAGTGAAAGGGGGTTACCGGTGAACACTGAAGCTTTCTTT. This encodes CASSERGLPVNTEAFF.

The chain combines TRBV7-8 with TRBJ1-2; perhaps TRBD1 as D (6 bases). Germline V lookup: CDR1 SGHVS, CDR2 FQNEAQ. The V end lost 6 bases, the J end lost 3 bases, and 20 bases lay between the germline ends. The CDR3 has 16 amino acids. DNA for the CDR3: TGTGCCAGCAGTCTCTCGGACAGTCCCTGGGACTATGGCTACACCTTC. Its translation is CASSLSDSPWDYGYTF. The full variable domain, completed using reference TRBV7-8 and TRBJ1-2, is GAGVSQSPRYKVAKRGQDVALRCDPISGHVSLFWYQQALGQGPEFLTYFQNEAQLDKSGLPSDRFFAERPEGSVSTLKIQRTQQEDSAVYLCASSLSDSPWDYGYTFGSGTRLTVV.

The sample holds many counts of this clonotype. This chain connects TRBV5-4 to TRBJ2-1; 8 nucleotides agree with TRBD1. CDR1 and CDR2 from the germline V gene are SGHNT and YYREEE (reference sequence). Unmatched junction bases numbered 6, after V lost 4 bases and J lost 3 bases. CDR3 size: 15 residues. The CDR3 loop is CASSQATGGYNEQFF. The CDR3 DNA is TGTGCCAGCAGCCAGGCTACAGGGGGCTACAATGAGCAGTTCTTC.

This clonotype has at least ten counts. The rearrangement joins TRBV7-6 to TRBJ2-5; D perhaps matches TRBD2 (6 bases). CDR1 is SGHVS and CDR2 is FNYEAQ in the germline V gene. V lost 5 bases and J lost 1, with 17 bases in between. The CDR3 spans 16 residues. In DNA form, the CDR3 reads TGTGCCAGCAGCGCTTCTGGAGGGACCACCCAAGAGACCCAGTACTTC. Translating it yields CASSASGGTTQETQYF.

V and J are TRBV3-1 and TRBJ1-1, with 7 bases fitting TRBD1. The CDR3 is 15 amino acids. V shed 5 bases, J shed 0 bases, and the junction held 6 bases outside the gene matches. The germline CDR1 and CDR2 sequences are LGHDT and YNNKEL (reference sequence). The CDR3 DNA reads TGTGCCAGCAGCGGGGGGACAGTCATGAACACTGAAGCTTTCTTT. It yields the protein CASSGGTVMNTEAFF.

The table lists this clonotype with a few counts. The chain links TRBV6-1 to TRBJ2-7; the match to TRBD2 covers 12 bases. With V trimmed by 6 bases and J by 7 bases, 4 bases remained unmatched. Germline-derived CDR1 and CDR2 are MNHNS and SASEGT. The CDR3 contains 13 residues. The CDR3 sequence: CASRMGTSGEQYF. In DNA form, the CDR3 reads TGTGCCAGCAGAATGGGGACTAGCGGGGAGCAGTACTTC.